This TCR beta chain was identified in a study of CD8+CD57+ T cells in acquired aplastic anemia. Study-level information: Sorted CD4+ and CD8+ cells yielded DNA averaging approximately 3.4 ug. CD4+ cells from healthy donors averaged about 10.8 million reads.

Broader study findings: Patients versus controls showed no significant CD8+ Simpson's diversity difference. There were twenty-nine CD8+ CDR3 sequences that occurred in both patients and controls.

As for this clonotype: Its target is not known. A single base separates this from a much larger clone, so it may be a read error.

This CDR3 has 14 amino acids. The V gene's germline CDR1 is MNHNY and CDR2 SVGAGI (reference sequence). Genomic DNA was employed as the template in profiling TCR beta VDJ and CDR3. A single record per CDR3 protein comes from TCRdb applying MiXCR to the reads. The sample has some 410,000 distinct CDR3 sequences; approximately 70% are singletons. The chain uses TRBV6-6 and TRBJ1-5, with 11 bases that match TRBD1. Sequenced material: sorted CD4+, CD8+, or CD8+CD57+ T cells (not recorded which) from PBMCs. The receptor comes from a human donor in good health, serving as a control. The chain's CDR3 is CASTRTGGNQLQHF. CDR3 sequence (DNA): TGTGCCAGCACTAGGACAGGGGGCAATCAGCTCCAGCATTTT.